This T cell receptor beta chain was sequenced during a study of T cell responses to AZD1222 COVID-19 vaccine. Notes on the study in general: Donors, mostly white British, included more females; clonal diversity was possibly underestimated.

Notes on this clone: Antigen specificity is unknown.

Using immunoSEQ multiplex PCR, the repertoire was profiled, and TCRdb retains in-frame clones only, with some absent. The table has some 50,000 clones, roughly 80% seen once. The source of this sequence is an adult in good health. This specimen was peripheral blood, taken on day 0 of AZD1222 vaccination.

CDR3 region: CASSTGLPSGNTIYF. The CDR3 coding sequence is TGCGCCAGCAGCACGGGTCTACCGAGTGGAAACACCATATATTTT. The chain couples TRBV5-1 to TRBJ1-3; D not certain. Germline values: CDR1 SGHRS, CDR2 YFSETQ. The V end lost 4 bases, the J end lost 3 bases, and 14 bases lay between the germline ends. This CDR3 spans 15 amino acids.